This TCR beta chain was found in a study of PD-1 blockade in classical Hodgkin lymphoma. At the level of the study: Patients were treated with nivolumab at 3 mg/kg, and this was given intravenously every 2 weeks.

This clone was detected a few times. Compared with germline, one end of the junction differs, possibly owing to a read error. This table comes from immunoSEQ multiplex PCR, and its TCRdb copy is limited to in-frame clones, with some not included. The sample has more than 140,000 clones, around 73% seen once; the top ten hold 9.2%. Autologous stem cell transplantation was followed by relapse in every patient, and brentuximab vedotin exposure varied. Best responses were complete response, partial response or progressive disease. This CDR3 spans 13 amino acids. CDR1 is MDHEN and CDR2 is SYDVKM in the germline V gene.

The chain is built from TRBV28 and TRBJ2-7; either TRBD1 or TRBD2 may supply D (5 bases each). This material consisted of peripheral blood mononuclear cells (PBMCs), taken before the second cycle of nivolumab. The TCR sequence derives from a human donor with classical Hodgkin lymphoma. CDR3 loop: CVSNRLGAYEQYF. The CDR3 DNA reads TGTGTCAGCAATCGTTTGGGGGCCTACGAGCAGTACTTC. Looking up the rest from reference TRBV28 and TRBJ2-7 gives the full variable domain: DVKVTQSSRYLVKRTGEKVFLECVQDMDHENMFWYRQDPGLGLRLIYFSYDVKMKEKGDIPEGYSVSREKKERFSLILESASTNQTSMYLCVSNRLGAYEQYFGPGTRLTVT.